Included here is one TCR beta chain sequence, with context. In the original analysis: Reference gene primer amplification yielded estimated nucleated cell counts. Some clones are missing from TCRdb's copy, which holds only in-frame ones; the method was immunoSEQ multiplex PCR. V, J and clone size reflect that table, while D and trimming were determined from the DNA. The sample yields about 120,000 clones, roughly four fifths seen once. The data are from a study of blood T cell repertoires in COVID-19. For the study at large: Researchers got acute and convalescent COVID-19 samples from the United States, Italy and Spain. PBMCs, B-cell-depleted T cells, or T cells were the source of the cDNA or gDNA that made up the material.

The specimen sequenced was peripheral blood. This receptor was obtained from a man between 45 and 60 years old with acute or convalescent COVID-19.

The CDR3 DNA follows: TGTGCCAGTAGTATCGGGTTCATTTCTAGGCGGAACACTGAAGCTTTCTTT. This gives the protein CASSIGFISRRNTEAFF. The gene calls are TRBV19 and TRBJ1-1, with no clear D. The length of the CDR3 is 17 residues. V was clipped by 3 bases and J by 1 base, with 18 bases between them. Germline CDR1 reads LNHDA; CDR2 reads SQIVND (reference sequence).